This TCR beta chain originates from a study of PD-1 blockade in classical Hodgkin lymphoma. Trimming shortened V by 5 bases and J by 5 bases, and 15 bases separated the two germline ends. Germline CDR1 LNHDA, CDR2 SQIVND (reference sequence). CDR3 length equals 15 residues. In regard to this clone: What it recognizes is unknown.

Method: immunoSEQ multiplex PCR; TCRdb's copy keeps in-frame clones and lacks some. The sample records some 96,000 clones, 75% to 85% being singletons. Findings and caveats of the study: The diversity seen at baseline in complete responders resembled that of newly diagnosed patients. With respect to the repertoire differences, their causes, possibly disease activity or prior therapy, remain undefined.

Every patient was affected by relapse after autologous stem cell transplantation, while exposure to brentuximab vedotin was not uniform. When best responses were assessed, they were complete response, partial response or progressive disease. This receptor was obtained from a human donor with classical Hodgkin lymphoma. Sequences were derived from peripheral blood mononuclear cells (PBMCs), sampled before the second cycle of nivolumab. The chain carries TRBV19 and TRBJ2-2; D may be TRBD2 (5 bases). Written as DNA, the CDR3 is TGTGCCAGTAGTTTTGAGGGAGCGATAACCGGGGAGCTGTTTTTT. Translated: CASSFEGAITGELFF.